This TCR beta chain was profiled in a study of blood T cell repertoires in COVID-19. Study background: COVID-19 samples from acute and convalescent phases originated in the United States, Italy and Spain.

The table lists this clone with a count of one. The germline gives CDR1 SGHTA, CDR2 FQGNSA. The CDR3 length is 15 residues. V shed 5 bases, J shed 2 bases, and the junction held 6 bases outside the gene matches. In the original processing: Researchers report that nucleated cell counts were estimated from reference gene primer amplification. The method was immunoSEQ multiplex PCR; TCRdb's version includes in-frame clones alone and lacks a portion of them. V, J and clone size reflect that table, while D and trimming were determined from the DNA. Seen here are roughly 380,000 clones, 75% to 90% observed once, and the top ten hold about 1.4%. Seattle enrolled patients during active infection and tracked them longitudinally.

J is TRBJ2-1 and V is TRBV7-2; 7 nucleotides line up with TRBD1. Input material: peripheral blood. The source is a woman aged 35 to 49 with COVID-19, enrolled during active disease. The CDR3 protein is CASSHDTGAYNEQFF. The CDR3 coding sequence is TGTGCCAGCAGCCATGACACAGGGGCCTACAATGAGCAGTTCTTC.